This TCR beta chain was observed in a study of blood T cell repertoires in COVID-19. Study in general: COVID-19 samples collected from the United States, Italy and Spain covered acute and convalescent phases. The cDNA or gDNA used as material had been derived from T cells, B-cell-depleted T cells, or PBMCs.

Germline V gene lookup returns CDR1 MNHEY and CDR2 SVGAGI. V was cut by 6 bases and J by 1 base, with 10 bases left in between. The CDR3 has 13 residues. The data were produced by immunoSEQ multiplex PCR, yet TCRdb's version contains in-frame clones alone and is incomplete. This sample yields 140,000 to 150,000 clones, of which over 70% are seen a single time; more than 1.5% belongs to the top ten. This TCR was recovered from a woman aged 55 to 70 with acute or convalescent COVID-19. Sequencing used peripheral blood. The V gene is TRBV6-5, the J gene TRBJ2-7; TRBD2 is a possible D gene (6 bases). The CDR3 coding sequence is TGTGCCAGCAGCCTCGGACTATCCTACGAGCAGTACTTC. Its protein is CASSLGLSYEQYF.